Sequencing of this T cell receptor (beta chain) was carried out in a study of cytomegalovirus exposure and HLA in healthy donors. The sample holds one count of this clone. Its antigen is unknown. The same CDR3 also results from other DNA sequences found in this sample. Study-level points and caveats: In all likelihood, a cluster of highly shared sequence variants was a sequencing artifact.

It was with 60 Vbeta and 13 Jbeta primers that the PCR ran. Sequencing was performed with immunoSEQ multiplex PCR; in TCRdb, only in-frame clones are kept and a portion is missing. In the table there are 180,000 or so clones, about 80% of which are singletons. This TCR was sampled from a woman under 40 in good health and CMV-seronegative. The material sequenced was PBMCs.

The CDR3 reads CAWSVGQGNTEAFF. In DNA, the CDR3 is TGTGCCTGGAGTGTTGGACAGGGGAACACTGAAGCTTTCTTT. The chain links TRBV30 to TRBJ1-1, with 8 bases fitting TRBD1. Germline V CDR1 and CDR2: GTSNPN, SVGIG (reference sequence). Trimming cost V 0 bases and J 1 base; bases outside gene matches: 1. CDR3 length: 14 amino acids.